Listed below are T cell receptor beta chains from one sample, sequenced in a study of blood T cell repertoires in COVID-19. Sequencing used immunoSEQ multiplex PCR; TCRdb keeps in-frame clones, though not all of them. The sample lists 250,000 to 300,000 clones, 86% occurring once. Sequencing input: peripheral blood. These receptors came from a man younger than 35 with active or convalescent COVID-19. The CDR3 runs from the conserved cysteine through the conserved F or W.

TRBV6-5,TRBJ1-2,CASSYSAGGLYGYTF
TRBV5-4,TRBJ2-7,CASSWGHTAYEQYF
TRBV19,TRBJ1-5,CASSIWDSGSQPQHF
TRBV5-4,TRBJ1-2,CASSLRAGSAHGYTF
TRBV7-2,TRBJ2-7,CASSQRGAFSEQYF
TRBV7-2,TRBJ1-6,CASNPNTGGGSPLHF
TRBV6-1,TRBJ2-7,CASRERLYAGVAEQYF
TRBV7-8,TRBJ2-7,CASSLDAQAITYEQYF
TRBV12-5,TRBJ2-1,CASGFKREATYNEQFF
TRBV5-5,TRBJ1-5,CASSLFQEANQPQHF
TRBV5-6,TRBJ2-2,CASTPPGGRKNTGELFF
TRBV6-1,TRBJ2-5,CASSEDGLAGRFEKTQYF
TRBV7-2,TRBJ1-2,CASSPGQGAFYGYTF
TRBV7-9,TRBJ1-1,CASSKQGNTEAFF
TRBV6-2/TRBV6-3,TRBJ1-1,CASSYRRDRDEAFF
TRBV24-1,TRBJ2-3,CATSDSQYWGQGPSDTQYF
TRBV12-3/TRBV12-4,TRBJ1-2,CASSFGQGASYTF
TRBV28,TRBJ1-5,CASSLLVRSGGNQPQHF
TRBV6-5,TRBJ1-1,CASSYSTRGRGTEAFF
TRBV9,TRBJ1-5,CASSGRRHQPQHF
TRBV20-1,TRBJ2-1,CSASWGGPFNEQFF
TRBV3-1/TRBV3-2,TRBJ2-7,CASSQEFLAGGEQYF
TRBV6-5,TRBJ2-5,CASSRGQRLGETQYF
TRBV11-2,TRBJ2-7,CASSRWGGTGFEQYF
TRBV3-1/TRBV3-2,TRBJ1-2,CASSRESYYGYTF
TRBV7-9,TRBJ2-6,CAPGYTSGANVLTF
TRBV14,TRBJ2-7,CASSTGPEQYF
TRBV7-2,TRBJ2-6,CASNEQVSGANVLTF
TRBV9,TRBJ2-3,CASSVTSFTDTQYF